The rows below give T cell receptor beta chains drawn from one sample of a study of CD8+ T cells in alopecia areata. TCRdb keeps only in-frame clones here, not all; method: immunoSEQ multiplex PCR. The profile shows about 100,000 clones, roughly three fifths of them singletons. The sample was CD8+ T cells sorted from blood, taken at approximately week 60, from a patient treated with tofacitinib. Receptors were obtained from a human donor with alopecia areata. The CDR3 runs from the conserved cysteine through the conserved F or W. The D gene is left open where the match is weak. The listing skips clone size in some rows; elsewhere it reads once, few, many or a size class.

size	D	V	J	DNA	CDR3
-	-	TRBV6-5	TRBJ1-1	TGTGCCAGCAGTTACCGGCCGGGGGACACTGAAGCTTTCTTT	CASSYRPGDTEAFF
-	-	TRBV6-1	TRBJ2-4	TGTGCCAGCAGTGAAGCGGGCAGGTCCAAAAACATTCAGTACTTC	CASSEAGRSKNIQYF
-	-	TRBV6-5	TRBJ1-5	TGTGCCAGCAGTCCCTTTTTGGGAAGTCAGCCCCAGCATTTT	CASSPFLGSQPQHF
-	-	TRBV13	TRBJ2-7	TGTGCCAGCAGCTTAGCCCGGACCTTTGGAAGCGAGCAGTACTTC	CASSLARTFGSEQYF
-	-	TRBV7-9	TRBJ2-3	TGTGCCAGCAGCCCGGGACCAAGAACCACAGATACGCAGTATTTT	CASSPGPRTTDTQYF
-	-	TRBV10-3	TRBJ2-7	TGTGCCATCAGTGAGCATGAGACAGGAAACTACGAGCAGTACTTC	CAISEHETGNYEQYF
-	-	TRBV13	TRBJ2-3	TGTGCCAGCAGTCCGACGGGGGCGGATACGCAGTATTTT	CASSPTGADTQYF
-	-	TRBV4-1	TRBJ2-5	TGCGCCAGCAGTCCCGGGACCGCCGGGGAGACCCAGTACTTC	CASSPGTAGETQYF
-	TRBD2	TRBV6-6	TRBJ2-3	TGTGCCAGCAGCCCGGGGGGGCCTGCAGATACGCAGTATTTT	CASSPGGPADTQYF
-	TRBD1	TRBV27	TRBJ2-4	TGTGCCGACCTATTGGACAGGGGAGGTAGAGTTGCGGCCAAAAACATTCAGTACTTC	CADLLDRGGRVAAKNIQYF
few	-	TRBV12-5	TRBJ1-2	TGTGCTAGTGGCGACTGGGACTATGGCTACACCTTC	CASGDWDYGYTF
-	-	TRBV10-3	TRBJ2-5	TGTGCCATCAGTGATCTAGGGGCTCTGGACCAAGAGACCCAGTACTTC	CAISDLGALDQETQYF
-	-	TRBV7-9	TRBJ1-1	TGTGCCAGCAGCTTAGCGGGGGTTGAAGCTTTCTTT	CASSLAGVEAFF
-	-	TRBV19	TRBJ2-3	TGTGCCAGTAGCTGGGCAGATACGCAGTATTTT	CASSWADTQYF
few	-	TRBV5-5	TRBJ2-5	TGTGCCAGCAGTACCGGGACCCCAGAGACCCAGTACTTC	CASSTGTPETQYF
-	-	TRBV15	TRBJ2-5	TGTGCCACCAGCAGAGTCCTGTCCGGGGAAGAGATCCAGTACTTC	CATSRVLSGEEIQYF
few	-	TRBV29-1	TRBJ2-2	TGCAGCGTTGCGTTCGATTTTCCCGGGGAGCTGTTTTTT	CSVAFDFPGELFF
many	-	TRBV2	TRBJ2-1	TGTGCCAGCAGCGGCTCCGGCGATCAGTTCTTC	CASSGSGDQFF
few	TRBD1	TRBV2	TRBJ1-6	TGTGCCAGCAGTGGGACAGGGAATTCACCCCTCCACTTT	CASSGTGNSPLHF
-	-	TRBV27	TRBJ2-3	TGTGCCAGCAACCTACTTGGGACACCCCCGACACCCACAGATACGCAGTATTTT	CASNLLGTPPTPTDTQYF
few	TRBD1	TRBV29-1	TRBJ2-7	TGCAGCGTTGGGACAGGCTCCTACGAGCAGTACTTC	CSVGTGSYEQYF
-	-	TRBV13	TRBJ2-1	TGTGCCAGCAGCTCCGGGACACAATACAATGAGCAGTTCTTC	CASSSGTQYNEQFF
-	TRBD1	TRBV6-5	TRBJ1-2	TGTGCCAGCAGCGGGACAGCCCTTAACTATGGCTACACCTTC	CASSGTALNYGYTF
-	-	TRBV5-1	TRBJ2-3	TGCGCCAGCAGCCTAAGGGGTGCAACTAGCACAGATACGCAGTATTTT	CASSLRGATSTDTQYF
-	-	TRBV5-6	TRBJ1-1	TGTGCCAGCAGTTCGGGACGGATCACTGAAGCTTTCTTT	CASSSGRITEAFF
-	-	TRBV5-6	TRBJ2-1	TGTGCCAGCTGCGCGCCACCCCGACTGGTCGATGAGCAGTTCTTC	CASCAPPRLVDEQFF
few	-	TRBV27	TRBJ1-3	TGTGCCAGCAGTGATATGAACTCTGGAAACACCATATATTTT	CASSDMNSGNTIYF
-	-	TRBV5-1	TRBJ1-1	TGCGCCAGCAGCTTGTCGGGGGGGCGCTGGACTGAAGCTTTCTTT	CASSLSGGRWTEAFF
once	-	TRBV27	TRBJ2-2	TGTGCCAGCGAAGGAAAATCCACCGGGGAGCTGTTTTTT	CASEGKSTGELFF
-	-	TRBV5-8	TRBJ2-3	TGTGCCACGCCGGACACTGAAGCTGGAACAGATACGCAGTATTTT	CATPDTEAGTDTQYF
-	-	TRBV9	TRBJ2-2	TGTGCCAGCAGCGTTGACACCGGGGAGCTGTTTTTT	CASSVDTGELFF
few	TRBD1	TRBV6-5	TRBJ1-5	TGTGCCAGCAGTTACTCGAGGACAGGGGCGCATCAGCCCCAGCATTTT	CASSYSRTGAHQPQHF
-	-	TRBV5-6	TRBJ2-7	TGTGCCAGCAGCTTGGAGGACAACTCCTACGAGCAGTACTTC	CASSLEDNSYEQYF
few	TRBD1	TRBV25-1	TRBJ2-1	TGTGCCAGCAGTGAATTTTCGGACAGGGGTTACAATGAGCAGTTCTTC	CASSEFSDRGYNEQFF
-	TRBD1	TRBV29-1	TRBJ2-7	TGCAGCGTTGAAGTTCAGGGGGCCTACGAGCAGTACTTC	CSVEVQGAYEQYF
-	TRBD2	TRBV13	TRBJ2-1	TGTGCCAGCAGCTTAAATAGCGGGGGGCCCTACAATGAGCAGTTCTTC	CASSLNSGGPYNEQFF
-	-	TRBV2	TRBJ1-1	TGTGCCAGCACCGGTTTGGGGGGAAGATTT	CASTGLGGRF
few	-	TRBV29-1	TRBJ1-1	TGCAGCGCCCTAGGGGTTTCGAACACTGAAGCTTTCTTT	CSALGVSNTEAFF
-	-	TRBV29-1	TRBJ2-2	TGCAGCCAACTCGTAGGGGGCGGGGAGCTGTTTTTT	CSQLVGGGELFF
-	-	TRBV7-9	TRBJ2-7	TGTGCCAGCAGCTTAGCGTCTAACGCCAACTACGAGCAGTACTTC	CASSLASNANYEQYF
-	-	TRBV6-5	TRBJ1-1	TGTGCCAGCAGTCACAGGGTTCGGAACACTGAAGCTTTCTTT	CASSHRVRNTEAFF
-	TRBD1	TRBV5-1	TRBJ1-1	TGCGCCAGCCACGGACAGGGGTATACTGAAGCTTTCTTT	CASHGQGYTEAFF
-	TRBD1	TRBV29-1	TRBJ2-7	TGCAGCGTTGTCGGTGGACAGGGGCTCTACGAGCAGTACTTC	CSVVGGQGLYEQYF
-	-	TRBV6-1	TRBJ1-2	TGTGCCAGCAGTGAAAGGGTCAGAAACTATGGCTACACCTTC	CASSERVRNYGYTF
few	-	TRBV10-3	TRBJ1-5	TGTGCCATCAGTGAGGCCGGGAGCTACAATCAGCCCCAGCATTTT	CAISEAGSYNQPQHF
medium-sized	TRBD1	TRBV7-9	TRBJ2-1	TGTGCCAGCAGCCACCGGGACAGGGCGAATGAGCAGTTCTTC	CASSHRDRANEQFF
once	-	TRBV15	TRBJ1-1	TGTGCCACCAGCACGGGACGGCGGACTGAAGCTTTCTTT	CATSTGRRTEAFF
-	-	TRBV6-5	TRBJ2-7	TGTGCCAGCAGTCAAAACCGGTACGAGCAGTACTTC	CASSQNRYEQYF
-	-	TRBV29-1	TRBJ1-1	TGCAGCGTTGAATCCCCGGTGAACACTGAAGCTTTCTTT	CSVESPVNTEAFF
-	-	TRBV7-9	TRBJ1-6	TGTGCCAGCAGCTTATCGAGGATTTCAAATTCACCCCTCCACTTT	CASSLSRISNSPLHF